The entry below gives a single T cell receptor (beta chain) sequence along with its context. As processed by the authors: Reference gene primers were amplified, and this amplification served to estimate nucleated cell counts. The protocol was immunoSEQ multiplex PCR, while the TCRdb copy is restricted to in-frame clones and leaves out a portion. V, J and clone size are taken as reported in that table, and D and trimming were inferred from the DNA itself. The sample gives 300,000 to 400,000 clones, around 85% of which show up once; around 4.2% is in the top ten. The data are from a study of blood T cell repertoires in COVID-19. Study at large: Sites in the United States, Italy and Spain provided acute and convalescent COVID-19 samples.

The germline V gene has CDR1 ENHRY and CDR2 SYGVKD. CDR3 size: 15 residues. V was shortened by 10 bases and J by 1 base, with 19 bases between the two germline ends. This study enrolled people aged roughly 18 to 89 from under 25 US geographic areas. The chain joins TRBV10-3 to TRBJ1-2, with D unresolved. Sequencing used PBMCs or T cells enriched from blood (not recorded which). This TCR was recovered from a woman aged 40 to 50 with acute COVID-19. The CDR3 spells CASLPGETFNYGYTF. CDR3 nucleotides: TGTGCCAGCCTTCCGGGAGAGACCTTTAACTATGGCTACACCTTC.